The 11 T cell receptor beta chains given below trace back to one sample, sequenced in a study of cytomegalovirus exposure and HLA in healthy donors. PCR amplification relied on 60 Vbeta primers (plus 13 Jbeta primers). Profiling relied on immunoSEQ multiplex PCR, and the TCRdb table lists in-frame clones only, not all of them. The sample carries 150,000 to 200,000 clones, about four fifths recorded once. The sample taken for sequencing was PBMCs. The receptors originated from a boy aged 5 to 17 in good health and CMV-seronegative.

This clone was counted once. This sequence joins TRBV4-1 and TRBJ2-1; TRBD2 matches at 14 bases. Losses at the gene ends were 4 bases for V and 5 bases for J; bases not matched to a gene: 4. This CDR3 spans 16 amino acids. CDR1 is MGHRA and CDR2 is YSYEKL in the germline V gene. The CDR3 DNA sequence: TGCGCCAGCAGCCGCGGACTAGCGGGAGGAGACAATGAGCAGTTCTTC. Amino acids: CASSRGLAGGDNEQFF.

Only a few counts were recorded for this clone. This chain connects TRBV6-1 to TRBJ1-1; D ambiguous. Germline V gives CDR1 MNHNS, CDR2 SASEGT. The V and J ends lost 0 bases and 4 bases respectively, with 15 bases between them. CDR3 length: 16 residues. Written as DNA, the CDR3 is TGTGCCAGCAGTGAAGCAGCTGGAGACGAGTTCACTGAAGCTTTCTTT. Translating gives CASSEAAGDEFTEAFF.

V is TRBV9 and J is TRBJ1-6, with D perhaps TRBD1 (5 bases). Deletions cut 0 bases from V and 5 bases from J, with 6 bases between. In germline, CDR1 is SGDLS, CDR2 YYNGEE. The CDR3 loop spans 14 amino acids. The CDR3 region is CASSVEGHNSPLHF. CDR3 nucleotide sequence: TGTGCCAGCAGCGTAGAGGGGCATAATTCACCCCTCCACTTT.

The rearrangement uses TRBV30 and TRBJ2-1, with D tentatively TRBD1 (7 bases). Germline CDR1 is GTSNPN and CDR2 is SVGIG (reference sequence). This CDR3 spans 12 amino acids. Trimming pared 2 bases from V and 8 bases from J, leaving 10 bases between. This CDR3 is CAWSPRGDEQFF. The CDR3 DNA reads as TGTGCCTGGAGTCCCAGGGGGGATGAGCAGTTCTTC.

The genes are TRBV7-3 and TRBJ2-5; 9 nucleotides align to TRBD2. The germline V gene has CDR1 SGHTA and CDR2 FQGTGA. CDR3 length: 16 amino acids. V was clipped by 2 bases and J by 5 bases; unmatched bases: 9. The CDR3 is CASSLPTAGGRETQYF. The DNA of the CDR3 is TGTGCCAGCAGCTTACCCACGGCGGGGGGGCGGGAGACCCAGTACTTC.

The chain is built from TRBV30 and TRBJ1-2; maybe TRBD1 (5 bases). V gave up 8 bases and J gave up 7 bases, with 17 bases separating them. CDR3 length: 12 amino acids. Germline V gene sequence: CDR1 GTSNPN, CDR2 SVGIG (reference sequence). The CDR3 nucleotides are TGTGCCGGACCGCAGGGAGCGGGTGGCTACACCTTC. It yields the protein CAGPQGAGGYTF.

The chain uses TRBV9 and TRBJ1-1, with TRBD1 matching 9 bases. The CDR3 spans 13 residues. CDR1 and CDR2 (germline): SGDLS, YYNGEE. With V trimmed by 4 bases and J by 7 bases, 5 bases remained unmatched. CDR3 sequence (DNA): TGTGCCAGCAGCCCCGGACAGGGGCTTGAAGCTTTCTTT. Encoded protein: CASSPGQGLEAFF.

The V call is TRBV5-1, the J call TRBJ2-5, with D possibly being TRBD1 (6 bases). This CDR3 comprises 12 residues. From germline, CDR1 is SGHRS and CDR2 YFSETQ. V shed 7 bases and J shed 2 bases, with 9 bases lying between them. The CDR3: CASGQRQETQYF. The CDR3 nucleotides are TGCGCCAGCGGACAGCGGCAAGAGACCCAGTACTTC.

Regarding this clone: The sample holds other DNA sequences that translate to the same CDR3. J is TRBJ1-1 and V is TRBV27, with D unresolved. V lost 6 bases and J lost 3, with 5 bases in between. Germline loops: CDR1 MNHEY, CDR2 SMNVEV (reference sequence). There are 11 residues in the CDR3. This CDR3 reads CASSSYTEAFF. DNA for the CDR3: TGTGCCAGCAGCAGTTACACTGAAGCTTTCTTT.

The J gene is TRBJ2-7, the V gene TRBV29-1, with D maybe TRBD1 (6 bases). Germline values: CDR1 SQVTM, CDR2 ANQGSEA. Trimming removed 0 bases from V and 2 bases from J, with 11 bases in between. The CDR3 loop spans 14 amino acids. The CDR3, as DNA: TGCAGCGTTGAAGATCAGGGGAACGCCTACGAGCAGTACTTC. Translated: CSVEDQGNAYEQYF.

The chain combines TRBV29-1 with TRBJ2-1; 12 nucleotides line up with TRBD2. The V gene end was trimmed by 4 bases and the J gene end by 5 bases; junction bases not matched to a gene: 3. The CDR3 is made up of 14 amino acids. Germline CDR1 and CDR2: SQVTM and ANQGSEA. The CDR3 is CSVATSGRNNEQFF. CDR3 coding DNA: TGCAGCGTTGCGACTAGCGGGAGAAACAATGAGCAGTTCTTC.